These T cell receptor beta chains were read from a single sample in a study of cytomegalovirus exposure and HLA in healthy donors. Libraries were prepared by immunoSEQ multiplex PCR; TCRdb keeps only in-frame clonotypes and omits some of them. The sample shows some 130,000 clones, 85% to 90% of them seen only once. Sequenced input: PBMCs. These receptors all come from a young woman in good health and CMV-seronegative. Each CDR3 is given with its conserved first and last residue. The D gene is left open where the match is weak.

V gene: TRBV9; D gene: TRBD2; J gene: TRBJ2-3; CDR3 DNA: TGTGCCAGCACGATGGGAGGGACTAGCGTTGGCACAGATACGCAGTATTTT; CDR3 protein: CASTMGGTSVGTDTQYF
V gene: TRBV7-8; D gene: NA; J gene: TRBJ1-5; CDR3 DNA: TGTGCCAGCAGCTTATTTCGTGGGAGTGGACAGCCCCAGCATTTT; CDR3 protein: CASSLFRGSGQPQHF
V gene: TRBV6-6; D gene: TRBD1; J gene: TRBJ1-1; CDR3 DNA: TGTGCCAGCAGTTATGGACAGGGGGCGGTTGCTTTCTTT; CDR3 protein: CASSYGQGAVAFF
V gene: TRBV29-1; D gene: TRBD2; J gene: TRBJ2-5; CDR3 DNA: TGCAGCGTTGAAGGTGCGGGGGGTGGAGAGACCCAGTACTTC; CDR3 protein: CSVEGAGGGETQYF
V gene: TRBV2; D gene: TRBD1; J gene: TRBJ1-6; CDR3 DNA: TGTGCCAGCAGGACAACAGGGGTTTTTTCACCCCTCCACTTT; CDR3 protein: CASRTTGVFSPLHF
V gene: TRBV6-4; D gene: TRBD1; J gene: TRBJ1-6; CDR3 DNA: TGTGCCAGCAGTATTGGACAGGGAGATCACTCACCCCTCCACTTT; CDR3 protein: CASSIGQGDHSPLHF
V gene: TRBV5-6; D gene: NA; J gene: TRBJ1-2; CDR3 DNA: TGTGCCAGCAGCTTGAGGAGGGGCCCCCAGCGGGAGGGCTACACCTTC; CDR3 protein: CASSLRRGPQREGYTF
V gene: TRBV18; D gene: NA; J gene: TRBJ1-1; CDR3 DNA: TGTGCCAGCTCACAACACCCCATGAACACTGAAGCTTTCTTT; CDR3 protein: CASSQHPMNTEAFF
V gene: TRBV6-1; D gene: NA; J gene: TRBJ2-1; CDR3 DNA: TGTGCCAGCAGTGAAGGTTCGGCAGGGAGGAATGAGCAGTTCTTC; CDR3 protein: CASSEGSAGRNEQFF
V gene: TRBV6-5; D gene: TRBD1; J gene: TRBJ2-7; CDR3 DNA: TGTGCCAGCAGTGGGACAGGGGTCTCCTACGAGCAGTACTTC; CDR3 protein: CASSGTGVSYEQYF
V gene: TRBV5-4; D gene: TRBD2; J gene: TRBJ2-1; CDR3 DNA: TGTGCCAGCAGCTTGACAGCGGGGCCACCTGACAATGAGCAGTTCTTC; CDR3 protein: CASSLTAGPPDNEQFF
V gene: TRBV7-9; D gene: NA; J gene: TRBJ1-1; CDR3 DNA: TGTGCCAGCAGCGGAGGGCCATTGAACACTGAAGCTTTCTTT; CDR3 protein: CASSGGPLNTEAFF
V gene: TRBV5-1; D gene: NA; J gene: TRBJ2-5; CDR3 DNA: TGCGCCAGCAGCTCCCCTTCGGGCAGGGAAGAGACCCAGTACTTC; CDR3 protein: CASSSPSGREETQYF
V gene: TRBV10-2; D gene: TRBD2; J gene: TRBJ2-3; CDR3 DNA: TGCGCCAGCAGAGGGACTAGCGGGGGCCTCTCCACAGATACGCAGTATTTT; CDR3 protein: CASRGTSGGLSTDTQYF
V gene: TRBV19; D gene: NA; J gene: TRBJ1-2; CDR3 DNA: TGTGCCAGTAGTTACGGGACACACGCTAACTATGGCTACACCTTC; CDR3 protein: CASSYGTHANYGYTF
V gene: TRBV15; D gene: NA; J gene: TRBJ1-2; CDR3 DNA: TGTGCCACCAGCAGAGCCCTCGGTGGCTACACCTTC; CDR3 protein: CATSRALGGYTF
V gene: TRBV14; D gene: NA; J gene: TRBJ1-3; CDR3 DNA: TGTGCCAGCAGCCAAGTCTCCAGGTCAGGTGGAAACACCATATATTTT; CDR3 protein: CASSQVSRSGGNTIYF
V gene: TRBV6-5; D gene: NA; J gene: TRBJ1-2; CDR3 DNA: TGTGCCAGCAGTGATCGCCGGCGGGATGGCTACACCTTC; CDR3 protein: CASSDRRRDGYTF
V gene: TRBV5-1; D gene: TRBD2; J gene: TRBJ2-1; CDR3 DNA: TGCGCCAGCAGCCCTGGCGGCGGGGGGGGGTATGAGCAGTTCTTC; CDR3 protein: CASSPGGGGGYEQFF
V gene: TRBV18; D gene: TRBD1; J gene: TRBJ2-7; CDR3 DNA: TGTGCCAGCTCACTACAAGACAGGGGCGAGCAGTACTTC; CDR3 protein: CASSLQDRGEQYF
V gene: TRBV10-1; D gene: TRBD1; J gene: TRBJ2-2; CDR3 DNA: TGCGCCAGCAGGTCACAGGGGGGGGAGCTGTTTTTT; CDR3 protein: CASRSQGGELFF
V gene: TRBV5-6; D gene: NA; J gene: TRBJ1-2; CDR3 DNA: TGTGCCAGCAACGATCTAACGGAGGGTACACATGGCTACACCTTC; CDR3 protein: CASNDLTEGTHGYTF
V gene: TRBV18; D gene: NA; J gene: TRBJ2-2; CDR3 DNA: TGTGCCAGCTCACCATTCGGTCCGGGGAACACCGGGGAGCTGTTTTTT; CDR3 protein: CASSPFGPGNTGELFF
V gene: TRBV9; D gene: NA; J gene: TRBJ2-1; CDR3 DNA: TGTGCCAGCAGCGTTACGGGGGGCCCGTACAATGAGCAGTTCTTC; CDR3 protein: CASSVTGGPYNEQFF
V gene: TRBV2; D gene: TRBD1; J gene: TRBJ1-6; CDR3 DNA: TGTGCCAGCAGATACCCCCGGGACAGGGGAGGGGAAAATAATTCACCCCTCCACTTT; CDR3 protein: CASRYPRDRGGENNSPLHF
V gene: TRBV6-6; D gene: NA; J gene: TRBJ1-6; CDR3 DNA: TGTGCCAGCACCATTACAGGGTTTACTGATTCACCCCTCCACTTT; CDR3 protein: CASTITGFTDSPLHF
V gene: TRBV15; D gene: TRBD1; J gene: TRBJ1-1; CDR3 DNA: TGTGCCACCAGCAGGGCAGGGGGGACTGAAGCTTTCTTT; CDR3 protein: CATSRAGGTEAFF
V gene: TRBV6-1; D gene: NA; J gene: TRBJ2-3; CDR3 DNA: TGTGCCAGCAGGGGACGCGGGGCAGATACGCAGTATTTT; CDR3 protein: CASRGRGADTQYF
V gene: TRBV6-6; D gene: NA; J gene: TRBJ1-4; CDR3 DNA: TGTGCCAGCAGCCGAGGGGGTTCGGATGAAAAACTGTTTTTT; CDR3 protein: CASSRGGSDEKLFF
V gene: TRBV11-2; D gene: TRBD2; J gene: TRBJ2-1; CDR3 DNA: TGTGCCAGCAGCCACGCGGGGGAGGGCAATGAGCAGTTCTTC; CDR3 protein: CASSHAGEGNEQFF
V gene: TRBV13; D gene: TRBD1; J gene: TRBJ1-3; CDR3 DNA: TGTGCCAGCAGCCCTCGCGGAGTACAGGGGGTCTACTCTGGAAACACCATATATTTT; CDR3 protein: CASSPRGVQGVYSGNTIYF
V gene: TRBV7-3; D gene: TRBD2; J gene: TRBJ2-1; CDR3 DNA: TGTGCCAGCAGCTTAAAGGTTTGGCGGGGGGTCCTTTCCTACAATGAGCAGTTCTTC; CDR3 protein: CASSLKVWRGVLSYNEQFF
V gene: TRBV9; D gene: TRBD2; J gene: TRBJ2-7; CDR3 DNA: TGTGCCAGCAGCGTTAGCGGGGGGGCCCGCGAGCAGTACTTC; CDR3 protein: CASSVSGGAREQYF
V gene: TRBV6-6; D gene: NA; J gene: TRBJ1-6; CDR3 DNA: TGTGCCAGCAGTACAACACAGGTTAAAAATTCACCCCTCCACTTT; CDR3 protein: CASSTTQVKNSPLHF
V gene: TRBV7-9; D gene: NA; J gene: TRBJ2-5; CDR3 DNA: TGTGCCAGCAGCTTTAAGAGGGCGGGCGCCGGCGGAGAGACCCAGTACTTC; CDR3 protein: CASSFKRAGAGGETQYF
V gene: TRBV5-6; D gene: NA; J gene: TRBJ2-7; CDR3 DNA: TGTGCCAGCAGCTTGCCAGGGCGAGCAAATACTTTC; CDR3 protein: CASSLPGRANTF
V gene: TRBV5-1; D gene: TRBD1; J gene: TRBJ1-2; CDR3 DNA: TGCGCCAGCAGCTTGGAAGGACAGGGGGCGGATGGCTACACCTTC; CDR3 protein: CASSLEGQGADGYTF
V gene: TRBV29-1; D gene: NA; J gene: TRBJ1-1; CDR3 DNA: TGCAGCGTTGTGACAGGACGCTGGGAAGCTTTCTTT; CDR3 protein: CSVVTGRWEAFF
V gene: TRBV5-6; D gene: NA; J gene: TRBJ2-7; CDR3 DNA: TGTGCCAGCAGCTTAGAGTACGAGCAGTACTTC; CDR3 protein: CASSLEYEQYF
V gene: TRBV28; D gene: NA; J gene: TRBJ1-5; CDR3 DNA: TGTGCCAGCAGTTTAGTAGTTGGGGGGTCCGGCCAGCCCCAGCATTTT; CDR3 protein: CASSLVVGGSGQPQHF
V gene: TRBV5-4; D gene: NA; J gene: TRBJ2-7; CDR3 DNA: TGTGCCAGCATCCTGAACGGGGATTCAGGCGAGCAGTACTTC; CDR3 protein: CASILNGDSGEQYF
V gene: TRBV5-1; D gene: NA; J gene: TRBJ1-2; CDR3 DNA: TGCGCCAGCAGCTTTATACCTTCGGGAGAAACTGGCTACACCTTC; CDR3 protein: CASSFIPSGETGYTF
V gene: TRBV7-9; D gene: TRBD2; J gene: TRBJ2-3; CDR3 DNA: TGTGCCAGCAGCCCAAGAAGGCCAGAAGCGGGGGGGAGAGATACGCAGTATTTT; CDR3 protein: CASSPRRPEAGGRDTQYF
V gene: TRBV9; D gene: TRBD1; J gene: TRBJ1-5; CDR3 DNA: TGTGCCAGCAGCTCAAGGGGGCTCAGCAATCAGCCCCAGCATTTT; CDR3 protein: CASSSRGLSNQPQHF
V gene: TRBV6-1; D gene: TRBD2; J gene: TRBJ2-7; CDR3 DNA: TGTGCCAGCACCCTAGCGGGGCGCTCCTACGAGCAGTACTTC; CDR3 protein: CASTLAGRSYEQYF
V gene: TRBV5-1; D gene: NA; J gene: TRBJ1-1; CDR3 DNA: TGCGCCAGCGCGGATGACAGTCAGAACACTGAAGCTTTCTTT; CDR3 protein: CASADDSQNTEAFF
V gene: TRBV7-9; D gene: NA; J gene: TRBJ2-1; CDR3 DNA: TGTGCCAGCAGCTACCAAGGAGGTGAGCAGTTCTTC; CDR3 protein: CASSYQGGEQFF
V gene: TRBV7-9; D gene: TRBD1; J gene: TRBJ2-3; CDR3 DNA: TGTGCCAGCAGCCTAGGACAGGGGAGGGTAGATACGCAGTATTTT; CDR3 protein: CASSLGQGRVDTQYF